This TCR beta chain was obtained from a study of identifying expanded T cells in peripheral blood. Overall study results and limits: Clone count variance between roughly 2-week samples rose with total template count.

With regard to this clone: Its specificity is unknown.

Measured with immunoSEQ multiplex PCR; TCRdb has only the in-frame clones, and not every one. Among approximately 110,000 clones listed, 88% were seen once. This TCR derives from a person between 18 and 69 years old in good health. Material: blood.

The CDR3 nucleotides read TGTGCCACCAGCAGAGATGGGGTGGGCATTCAGTACTTC. It yields the protein CATSRDGVGIQYF. J is TRBJ2-4 and V is TRBV15; no definite D call. The CDR3 is 13 amino acids. V was cut by 0 bases and J by 9 bases, with 9 bases left in between. Germline loops: CDR1 LNHNV, CDR2 YYDKDF (reference sequence). Variable domain in full (rest from reference TRBV15 and TRBJ2-4): DAMVIQNPRYQVTQFGKPVTLSCSQTLNHNVMYWYQQKSSQAPKLLFHYYDKDFNNEADTPDNFQSRRPNTSFCFLDIRSPGLGDTAMYLCATSRDGVGIQYFGAGTRLSVL.